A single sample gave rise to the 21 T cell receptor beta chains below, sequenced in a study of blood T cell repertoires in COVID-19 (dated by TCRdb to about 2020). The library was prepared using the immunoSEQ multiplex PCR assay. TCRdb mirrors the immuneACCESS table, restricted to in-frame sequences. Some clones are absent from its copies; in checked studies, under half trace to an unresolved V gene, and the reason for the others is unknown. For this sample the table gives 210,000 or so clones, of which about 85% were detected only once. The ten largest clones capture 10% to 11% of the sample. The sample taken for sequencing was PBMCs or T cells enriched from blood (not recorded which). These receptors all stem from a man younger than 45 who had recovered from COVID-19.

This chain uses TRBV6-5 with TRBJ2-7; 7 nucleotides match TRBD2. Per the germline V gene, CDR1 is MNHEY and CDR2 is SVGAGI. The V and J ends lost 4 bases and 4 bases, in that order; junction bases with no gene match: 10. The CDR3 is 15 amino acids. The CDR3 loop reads CASSSLGAGEYEQYF. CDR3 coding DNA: TGTGCCAGCAGTTCCTTGGGTGCGGGAGAGTACGAGCAGTACTTC.

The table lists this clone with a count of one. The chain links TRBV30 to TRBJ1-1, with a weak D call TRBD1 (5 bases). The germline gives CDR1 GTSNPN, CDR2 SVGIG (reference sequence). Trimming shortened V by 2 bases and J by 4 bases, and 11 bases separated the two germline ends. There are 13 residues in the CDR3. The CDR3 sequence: CAWSNGGSTEAFF. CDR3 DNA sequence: TGTGCCTGGAGTAACGGGGGGAGCACTGAAGCTTTCTTT.

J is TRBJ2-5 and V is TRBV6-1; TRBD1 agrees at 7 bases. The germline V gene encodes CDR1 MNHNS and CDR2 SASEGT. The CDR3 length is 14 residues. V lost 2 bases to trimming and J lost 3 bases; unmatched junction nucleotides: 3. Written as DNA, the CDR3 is TGTGCCAGCAGTGAAACACAGGGGAAAGAGACCCAGTACTTC. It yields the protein CASSETQGKETQYF.

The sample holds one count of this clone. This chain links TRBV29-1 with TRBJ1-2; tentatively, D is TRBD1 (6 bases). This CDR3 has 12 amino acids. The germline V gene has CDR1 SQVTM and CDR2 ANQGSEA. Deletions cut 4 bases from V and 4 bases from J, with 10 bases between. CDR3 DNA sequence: TGCAGCGTTGTCCAGGGGCGCTATGGCTACACCTTC. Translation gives CSVVQGRYGYTF.

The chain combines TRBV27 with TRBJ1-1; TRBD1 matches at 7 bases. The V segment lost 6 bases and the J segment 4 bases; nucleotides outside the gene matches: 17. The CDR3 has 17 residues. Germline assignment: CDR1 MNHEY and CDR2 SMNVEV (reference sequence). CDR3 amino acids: CASSGTAAEFGRTEAFF. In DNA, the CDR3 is TGTGCCAGCAGCGGGACAGCGGCTGAATTCGGACGCACTGAAGCTTTCTTT.

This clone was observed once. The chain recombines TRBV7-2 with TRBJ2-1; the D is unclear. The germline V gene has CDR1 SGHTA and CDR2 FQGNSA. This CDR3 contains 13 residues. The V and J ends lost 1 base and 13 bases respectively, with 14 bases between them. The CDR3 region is CASSLDGWASQFF. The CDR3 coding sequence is TGTGCCAGCAGCTTAGATGGCTGGGCATCTCAGTTCTTC.

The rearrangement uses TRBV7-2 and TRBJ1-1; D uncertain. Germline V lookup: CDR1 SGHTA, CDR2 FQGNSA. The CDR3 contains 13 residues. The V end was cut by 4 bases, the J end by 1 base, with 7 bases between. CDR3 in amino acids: CASSSGGNTEAFF. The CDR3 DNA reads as TGTGCCAGCAGCTCGGGAGGGAACACTGAAGCTTTCTTT.

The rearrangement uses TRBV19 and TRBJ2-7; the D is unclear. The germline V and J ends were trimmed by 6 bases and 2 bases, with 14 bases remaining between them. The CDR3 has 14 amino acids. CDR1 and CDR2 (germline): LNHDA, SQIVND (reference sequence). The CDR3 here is CASRSLRGAYEQYF. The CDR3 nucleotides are TGTGCCAGTAGGTCCTTGCGTGGAGCCTACGAGCAGTACTTC.

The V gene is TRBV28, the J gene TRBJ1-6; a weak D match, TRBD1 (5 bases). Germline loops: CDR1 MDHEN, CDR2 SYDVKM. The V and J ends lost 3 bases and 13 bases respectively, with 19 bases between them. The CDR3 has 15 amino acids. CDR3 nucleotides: TGTGCCAGCAGTTTCGGGGGACCAACCTCATTCCCCCTCCACTTT. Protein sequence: CASSFGGPTSFPLHF. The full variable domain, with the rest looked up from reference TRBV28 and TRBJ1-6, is DVKVTQSSRYLVKRTGEKVFLECVQDMDHENMFWYRQDPGLGLRLIYFSYDVKMKEKGDIPEGYSVSREKKERFSLILESASTNQTSMYLCASSFGGPTSFPLHFGNGTRLTVT.

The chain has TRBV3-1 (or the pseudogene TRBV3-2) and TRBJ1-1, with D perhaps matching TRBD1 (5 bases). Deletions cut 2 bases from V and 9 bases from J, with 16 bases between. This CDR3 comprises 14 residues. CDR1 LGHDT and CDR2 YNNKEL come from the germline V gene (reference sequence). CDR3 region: CASSQSESQGKAFF. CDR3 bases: TGTGCCAGCAGCCAATCCGAATCGCAGGGAAAAGCTTTCTTT.

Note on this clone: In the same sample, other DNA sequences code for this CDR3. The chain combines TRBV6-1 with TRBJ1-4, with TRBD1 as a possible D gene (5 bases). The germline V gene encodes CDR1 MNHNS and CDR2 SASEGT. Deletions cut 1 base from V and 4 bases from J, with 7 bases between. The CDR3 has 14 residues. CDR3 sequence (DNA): TGTGCCAGCAGTGAAGACAGGATTAATGAAAAACTGTTTTTT. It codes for CASSEDRINEKLFF.

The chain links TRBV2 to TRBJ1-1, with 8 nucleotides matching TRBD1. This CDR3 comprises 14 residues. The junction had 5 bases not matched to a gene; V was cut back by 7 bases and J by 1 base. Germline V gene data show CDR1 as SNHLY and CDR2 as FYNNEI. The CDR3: CASTRTGTNTEAFF. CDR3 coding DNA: TGTGCCAGCACCCGGACAGGGACGAACACTGAAGCTTTCTTT.

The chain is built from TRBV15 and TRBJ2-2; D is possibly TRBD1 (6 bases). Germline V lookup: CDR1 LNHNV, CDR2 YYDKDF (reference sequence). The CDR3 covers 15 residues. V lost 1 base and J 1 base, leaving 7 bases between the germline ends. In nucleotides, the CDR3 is TGTGCCACCAGCAGAGGGGGGCAGAACACCGGGGAGCTGTTTTTT. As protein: CATSRGGQNTGELFF. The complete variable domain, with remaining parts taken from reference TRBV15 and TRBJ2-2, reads DAMVIQNPRYQVTQFGKPVTLSCSQTLNHNVMYWYQQKSSQAPKLLFHYYDKDFNNEADTPDNFQSRRPNTSFCFLDIRSPGLGDTAMYLCATSRGGQNTGELFFGEGSRLTVL.

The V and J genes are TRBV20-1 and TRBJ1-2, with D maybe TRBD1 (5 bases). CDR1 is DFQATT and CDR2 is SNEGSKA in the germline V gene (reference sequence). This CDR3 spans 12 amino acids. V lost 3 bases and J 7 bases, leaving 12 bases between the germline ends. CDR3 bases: TGCAGTGCTAGTCCACAGGTCGCTGGCTACACCTTC. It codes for CSASPQVAGYTF.

CDR3 bases: TGTGCCAGCAGCCAAGTGGTGGGAGGCAGAAGGGGCACAGATACGCAGTATTTT. As protein: CASSQVVGGRRGTDTQYF. The gene calls are TRBV4-2 and TRBJ2-3, with D tentatively TRBD2 (6 bases). CDR1 is LGHNA, CDR2 YNFKEQ, per germline. This CDR3 contains 18 residues. Trimming shortened V by 1 base and J by 1 base, and 18 bases separated the two germline ends.

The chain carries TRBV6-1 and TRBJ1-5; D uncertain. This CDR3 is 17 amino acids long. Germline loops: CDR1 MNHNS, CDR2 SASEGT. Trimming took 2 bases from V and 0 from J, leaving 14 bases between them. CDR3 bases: TGTGCCAGCAGTGAAAGCGGTTGGGCCGGTAGCAATCAGCCCCAGCATTTT. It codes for CASSESGWAGSNQPQHF.

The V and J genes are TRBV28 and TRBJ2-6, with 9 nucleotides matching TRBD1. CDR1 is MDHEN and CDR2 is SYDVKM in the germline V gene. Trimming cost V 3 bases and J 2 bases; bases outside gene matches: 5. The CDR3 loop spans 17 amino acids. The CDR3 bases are TGTGCCAGCAGTTTTGGGGGACAGGGAACTGGGGCCAACGTCCTGACTTTC. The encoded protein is CASSFGGQGTGANVLTF.

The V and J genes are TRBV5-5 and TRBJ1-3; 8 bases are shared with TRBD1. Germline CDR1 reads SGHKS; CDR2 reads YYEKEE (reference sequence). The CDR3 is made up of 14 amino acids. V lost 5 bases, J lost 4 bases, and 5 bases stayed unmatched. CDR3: CASRPTGVGNTIYF. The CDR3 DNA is TGTGCCAGCAGACCGACAGGGGTAGGAAACACCATATATTTT.

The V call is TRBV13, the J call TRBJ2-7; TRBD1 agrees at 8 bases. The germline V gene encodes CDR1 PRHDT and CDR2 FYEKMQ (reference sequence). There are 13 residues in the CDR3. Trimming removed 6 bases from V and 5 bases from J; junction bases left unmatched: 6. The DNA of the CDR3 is TGTGCCAGCAGAGGTTACAGGGGGGACGAGCAGTACTTC. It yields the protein CASRGYRGDEQYF.

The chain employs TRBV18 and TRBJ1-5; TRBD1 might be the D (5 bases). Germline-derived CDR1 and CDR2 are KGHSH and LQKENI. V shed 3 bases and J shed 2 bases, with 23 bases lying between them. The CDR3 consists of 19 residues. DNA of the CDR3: TGTGCCAGCTCACCCGGAGAGCTACAGGCACGAGTAGGCAATCAGCCCCAGCATTTT. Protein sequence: CASSPGELQARVGNQPQHF.

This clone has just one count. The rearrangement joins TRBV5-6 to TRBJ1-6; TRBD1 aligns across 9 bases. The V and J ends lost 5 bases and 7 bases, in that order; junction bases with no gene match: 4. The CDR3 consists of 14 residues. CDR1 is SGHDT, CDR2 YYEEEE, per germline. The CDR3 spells CASSPGTGNSPLHF. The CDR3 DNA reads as TGTGCCAGCAGTCCCGGGACAGGGAATTCACCCCTCCACTTT.